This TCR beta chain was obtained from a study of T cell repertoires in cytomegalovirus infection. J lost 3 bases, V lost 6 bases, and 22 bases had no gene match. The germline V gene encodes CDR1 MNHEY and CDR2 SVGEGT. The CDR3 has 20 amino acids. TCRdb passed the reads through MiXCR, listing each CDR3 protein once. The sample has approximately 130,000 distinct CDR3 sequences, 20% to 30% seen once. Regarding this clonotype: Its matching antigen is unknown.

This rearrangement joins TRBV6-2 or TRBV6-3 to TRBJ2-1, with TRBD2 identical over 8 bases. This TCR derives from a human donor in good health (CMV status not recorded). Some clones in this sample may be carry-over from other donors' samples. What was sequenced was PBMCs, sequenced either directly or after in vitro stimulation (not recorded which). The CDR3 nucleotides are TGTGCCAGCAGCGTCACGACGGTTCGGGAGGGCCAGATTTTCTACAATGAGCAGTTCTTC. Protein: CASSVTTVREGQIFYNEQFF.